The sequence of this TCR beta chain was determined in a study of human T cells and chemical hapten exposure. About the study: A 2 cm by 2 cm inner upper arm patch received 2% DPC for sensitization.

This clonotype has more than one count but fewer than ten. The antigen remains undetermined. Time point indicated: patch test 1, 2 weeks after DPC sensitization. Sample treatment: therapeutic diphenylcyclopropenone sensitization with weekly scalp DPC. Ahead of each patch test application, blood was drawn. TCRdb analysed the RACE reads with MiXCR anew, one entry per CDR3 protein. The sample yields just under 350,000 distinct CDR3 sequences, approximately 6.3% seen once. Findings and limits, study-wide: Expanded TCR sets contained significantly more large CDR3 similarity clusters than controls.

The receptor's source is a young woman with alopecia areata. Some clones in this sample may be carry-over from other donors' samples. Material: whole blood, obtained in connection with sensitization to the hapten diphenylcyclopropenone (DPC).

CDR3 sequence: CASSLSGGPETQYF. For the CDR3, the DNA is TGTGCCAGCAGCTTAAGCGGGGGCCCAGAGACCCAGTACTTC. The chain joins TRBV11-2 to TRBJ2-5, with 8 bases identical to TRBD2. The CDR3 contains 14 residues. Germline CDR1 is SGHAT and CDR2 is FQNNGV. The J segment lost 4 bases and the V segment lost 2 bases, leaving 3 bases of the junction unmatched.